Presented here are 19 T cell receptor beta chains from one specimen sequenced in a study of T cell responses to AZD1222 COVID-19 vaccine. Clones were read by immunoSEQ multiplex PCR, and TCRdb kept only the in-frame ones, dropping some. The sample consists of tens of thousands of clones, approximately 92% of them appearing once. Sequences were derived from peripheral blood, sampled 28 days after the second AZD1222 dose. These receptors were obtained from an adult who received the AZD1222 COVID-19 vaccine.

Here the CDR3 DNA reads TGTGCCAGCTCCTCAGCGGCAGGGTGGGACGAGCAGTACTTC. Translating it yields CASSSAAGWDEQYF. This chain connects TRBV18 to TRBJ2-7, with D possibly called TRBD1 or TRBD2 (5 bases each). Trimming cost V 6 bases and J 5 bases, with 17 bases left between them. The CDR3 is 14 amino acids. Germline V gene lookup returns CDR1 KGHSH and CDR2 LQKENI. Full variable domain (rest looked up from reference TRBV18 and TRBJ2-7): NAGVMQNPRHLVRRRGQEARLRCSPMKGHSHVYWYRQLPEEGLKFMVYLQKENIIDESGMPKERFSAEFPKEGPSILRIQQVVRGDSAAYFCASSSAAGWDEQYFGPGTRLTVT.

The CDR3 nucleotides are TGCGCCAGCAGTGAGTTTGAGTTCAATGAGCAGTTCTTC. Residues: CASSEFEFNEQFF. The genes are TRBV10-2 and TRBJ2-1; no clear D gene. Germline-derived CDR1 and CDR2 are WSHSY and SAAADI. The V end lost 1 base, the J end lost 6 bases, and 7 bases lay between the germline ends. This CDR3 is built from 13 residues.

The rearrangement joins TRBV7-9 to TRBJ1-1; D remains unclear. In germline, CDR1 is SEHNR, CDR2 FQNEAQ (reference sequence). The CDR3 length is 15 residues. Deletions cut 5 bases from V and 0 bases from J, with 13 bases between. The CDR3 sequence: CASSGSLGLNTEAFF. In DNA form, the CDR3 reads TGTGCCAGCAGCGGGAGTTTGGGTTTGAACACTGAAGCTTTCTTT.

The chain uses TRBV7-9 and TRBJ2-1; 8 bases fit TRBD1. The V segment lost 8 bases and the J segment 6 bases; nucleotides outside the gene matches: 12. Germline lookup yields CDR1 SEHNR and CDR2 FQNEAQ (reference sequence). The CDR3 length is 15 residues. The CDR3 loop is CASVLGQGLTNEQFF. The CDR3 DNA reads as TGTGCCAGCGTACTAGGACAGGGCCTGACCAATGAGCAGTTCTTC.

The chain is built from TRBV6-5 and TRBJ2-7, with D perhaps being TRBD1 or TRBD2 (5 bases each). CDR1 and CDR2 from the germline V gene are MNHEY and SVGAGI. The germline V and J ends were trimmed by 3 bases and 3 bases, with 15 bases remaining between them. The length of the CDR3 is 15 residues. DNA of the CDR3: TGTGCCAGCAGTTATTACGCAGGGAGTAGCTACGAGCAGTACTTC. Translating gives CASSYYAGSSYEQYF.

The V and J genes are TRBV11-2 and TRBJ1-2, with D hard to call. V was clipped by 3 bases and J by 6 bases, with 11 bases between them. Germline CDR1 reads SGHAT; CDR2 reads FQNNGV. The CDR3 runs to 13 residues. CDR3 region: CASSFSRGNGYTF. The CDR3 coding sequence is TGTGCCAGCAGCTTTTCCCGCGGGAATGGCTACACCTTC.

This clone was seen a single time. The chain carries TRBV11-2 and TRBJ2-2, with D tentatively TRBD1 (6 bases). The length of the CDR3 is 16 residues. The V end was cut by 6 bases, the J end by 5 bases, with 19 bases between. Germline CDR1 and CDR2: SGHAT and FQNNGV. CDR3 amino acids: CASRQPYDRRTGELFF. DNA of the CDR3: TGTGCCAGCAGACAACCGTACGACAGGAGAACCGGGGAGCTGTTTTTT.

This sequence joins TRBV15 and TRBJ1-5, with a possible D match to TRBD1 (5 bases). Between the trimmed V and J ends, which lost 1 base and 7 bases, there was a span of 11 bases. The CDR3 runs 14 residues. Germline V lookup: CDR1 LNHNV, CDR2 YYDKDF (reference sequence). The CDR3 sequence is CATSRAGTGQPQHF. In nucleotides, the CDR3 is TGTGCCACCAGCAGAGCGGGGACGGGACAGCCCCAGCATTTT.

The chain combines TRBV18 with TRBJ1-3; no reliable D call. Trimming stripped 4 bases from V and 4 bases from J, with 8 bases between. Germline V lookup: CDR1 KGHSH, CDR2 LQKENI. This CDR3 contains 13 residues. CDR3 nucleotides: TGTGCCAGCTCACAGAAGAACGGAAACACCATATATTTT. It is translated as CASSQKNGNTIYF.

CDR3 amino acids: CASSLPGETQYF. DNA for the CDR3: TGTGCCAGCAGCTTGCCCGGCGAGACCCAGTACTTC. The V and J genes are TRBV5-4 and TRBJ2-5; D remains ambiguous. Trimming shortened V by 1 base and J by 5 bases, and 6 bases separated the two germline ends. Germline CDR1 SGHNT, CDR2 YYREEE (reference sequence). This CDR3 comprises 12 residues.

The genes are TRBV10-2 and TRBJ1-3, with D unresolved. V dropped 3 bases and J dropped 0 bases, with 9 bases sitting between them. CDR1 is WSHSY, CDR2 SAAADI, per germline. This CDR3 has 15 residues. DNA of the CDR3: TGCGCCAGCAGTGAAAATAGCCTCTCTGGAAACACCATATATTTT. Translating gives CASSENSLSGNTIYF.

The V gene is TRBV5-1, the J gene TRBJ1-6, with 7 positions matching TRBD1. CDR1 and CDR2 (germline): SGHRS, YFSETQ. Unmatched junction bases numbered 9, after V lost 4 bases and J lost 8 bases. CDR3 length: 15 residues. The CDR3 coding sequence is TGCGCCAGCAGCCCAGACAGGGCTCGGTATTCACCCCTCCACTTT. Its translation is CASSPDRARYSPLHF. Full variable domain (rest looked up from reference TRBV5-1 and TRBJ1-6): KAGVTQTPRYLIKTRGQQVTLSCSPISGHRSVSWYQQTPGQGLQFLFEYFSETQRNKGNFPGRFSGRQFSNSRSEMNVSTLELGDSALYLCASSPDRARYSPLHFGNGTRLTVT.

The count of this clone is one. The V call is TRBV4-2, the J call TRBJ2-7, with 11 bases fitting TRBD2. There are 16 residues in the CDR3. Germline V gene sequence: CDR1 LGHNA, CDR2 YNFKEQ. V was clipped by 1 base and J by 0 bases; unmatched bases: 2. CDR3: CASSQGLAGSSYEQYF. The DNA of the CDR3 is TGTGCCAGCAGCCAAGGACTAGCGGGGAGCTCCTACGAGCAGTACTTC.

The chain links TRBV27 to TRBJ1-4; D is unclear. Germline assignment: CDR1 MNHEY and CDR2 SMNVEV (reference sequence). Trimming left V 2 bases short and J 7 bases short, with 11 bases between. CDR3 length equals 14 residues. CDR3 in amino acids: CASSLNNRPEKLFF. The CDR3 DNA is TGTGCCAGCAGTTTAAACAACAGACCTGAAAAACTGTTTTTT.

The chain is built from TRBV6-6 and TRBJ2-7; tentative D call: TRBD1 (6 bases). V lost 0 bases to trimming and J lost 5 bases, with 11 bases between them. CDR1 is MNHNY and CDR2 is SVGAGI in the germline V gene (reference sequence). The CDR3 extends over 14 amino acids. CDR3 region: CASSYSQQGNEQYF. CDR3 in DNA: TGTGCCAGCAGTTACTCACAACAGGGAAACGAGCAGTACTTC.

The V gene is TRBV12-3 or TRBV12-4, the J gene TRBJ2-7; D ambiguous. The CDR3 loop spans 11 amino acids. V lost 0 bases and J 6 bases, leaving 3 bases between the germline ends. The CDR3 DNA reads TGTGCCAGCAGTTTAGCCCTCGAGCAGTACTTC. Protein sequence: CASSLALEQYF.

With regard to this clone: Other DNA sequences in the sample encode the same CDR3. The chain employs TRBV18 and TRBJ1-1, with a possible D match to TRBD1 (5 bases). V was clipped by 3 bases and J by 1 base, with 6 bases between them. This CDR3 contains 13 residues. The germline V gene encodes CDR1 KGHSH and CDR2 LQKENI. DNA for the CDR3: TGTGCCAGCTCACCCGGACAGAACACTGAAGCTTTCTTT. Its translation: CASSPGQNTEAFF.

In DNA, the CDR3 is TGTGCCAGCAGCTTGGCCTCCTGGACTAGCGGGAGTCGGGTGAATGAGCAGTTCTTC. It specifies CASSLASWTSGSRVNEQFF. The chain carries TRBV5-4 and TRBJ2-1; 13 bases line up with TRBD2. Germline-derived CDR1 and CDR2 are SGHNT and YYREEE (reference sequence). The CDR3 spans 19 residues. J was trimmed by 7 bases and V by 0 bases; bases with no gene match: 13.

This CDR3 is CASSEQGTHNSPLHF. CDR3 coding DNA: TGTGCCAGCAGTGAACAAGGGACCCATAATTCACCCCTCCACTTT. The chain is built from TRBV2 and TRBJ1-6; D might be TRBD1 (5 bases). V lost 2 bases to trimming and J lost 5 bases, with 10 bases between them. This CDR3 spans 15 amino acids. Per germline, CDR1 SNHLY and CDR2 FYNNEI.